Following are 32 T cell receptor beta chains from one sample sequenced in a study of CD8+ T cells in alopecia areata. The sequencing template was cDNA reverse transcribed from extracted RNA. The data were produced by immunoSEQ multiplex PCR, yet TCRdb's version contains in-frame clones alone and is incomplete. The repertoire holds about 70,000 clones, with approximately 45% as singletons. Sample: CD8+ T cells sorted from blood, taken at week 0. The source of these receptors is a human donor with alopecia areata.

This clone was seen just once. The V call is TRBV29-1, the J call TRBJ1-1; 7 bases match TRBD1. Germline lookup yields CDR1 SQVTM and CDR2 ANQGSEA. This CDR3 comprises 16 residues. The V segment lost 1 base and the J segment 2 bases; nucleotides outside the gene matches: 10. The CDR3 nucleotides read TGCAGCGTTGAAGGAGGAGGGGGCTTAATAAACACTGAAGCTTTCTTT. This codes for CSVEGGGGLINTEAFF. Complete variable domain (other parts from reference TRBV29-1 and TRBJ1-1): SAVISQKPSRDICQRGTSLTIQCQVDSQVTMMFWYRQQPGQSLTLIATANQGSEATYESGFVIDKFPISRPNLTFSTLTVSNMSPEDSSIYLCSVEGGGGLINTEAFFGQGTRLTVV.

This chain joins TRBV15 and TRBJ2-5; 7 bases match TRBD2. V lost 8 bases and J lost 0; bases outside the gene matches: 12. Germline loops: CDR1 LNHNV, CDR2 YYDKDF (reference sequence). This CDR3 contains 16 residues. The CDR3 sequence: CATSQSREANQETQYF. DNA of the CDR3: TGTGCCACCTCACAATCCCGGGAGGCGAACCAAGAGACCCAGTACTTC.

V and J are TRBV9 and TRBJ1-2; D remains unclear. Deletions cut 1 base from V and 8 bases from J, with 15 bases between. The CDR3 is 14 residues long. Germline lookup yields CDR1 SGDLS and CDR2 YYNGEE. CDR3 in DNA: TGTGCCAGCAGCGTATCCGCCTCGTCTCGGGGCTACACCTTC. Its protein product is CASSVSASSRGYTF.

The CDR3 bases are TGCAGCGCAGACCCGGGGCGCGGAGATACGCAGTATTTT. This gives the protein CSADPGRGDTQYF. V usage is TRBV29-1 and J usage is TRBJ2-3; the D gene could be TRBD1 or TRBD2 (5 bases each). Germline V CDR1 and CDR2: SQVTM, ANQGSEA. Trimming removed 7 bases from V and 5 bases from J, with 16 bases in between. This CDR3 spans 13 amino acids.

In this sample, this clone turned up a few times. The chain links TRBV6-4 to TRBJ2-7; D not resolved. The CDR3 runs to 13 residues. The V end was cut by 3 bases, the J end by 0 bases, with 6 bases between. In germline, CDR1 is MRHNA, CDR2 SNTAGT. The CDR3: CASSETLSYEQYF. The DNA of the CDR3 is TGTGCCAGCAGTGAAACTCTCTCCTACGAGCAGTACTTC.

This clone was observed a handful of times. This chain joins TRBV29-1 and TRBJ1-2, with D uncertain. Per the germline V gene, CDR1 is SQVTM and CDR2 is ANQGSEA. This CDR3 is 12 amino acids long. Deletions cut 0 bases from V and 8 bases from J, with 10 bases between. The DNA of the CDR3 is TGCAGCGTTGAAGAGAGGCCCGGAGGCTACACCTTC. It specifies CSVEERPGGYTF. The full variable domain, in which reference TRBV29-1 and TRBJ1-2 provide the parts outside the CDR3, is SAVISQKPSRDICQRGTSLTIQCQVDSQVTMMFWYRQQPGQSLTLIATANQGSEATYESGFVIDKFPISRPNLTFSTLTVSNMSPEDSSIYLCSVEERPGGYTFGSGTRLTVV.

This clone was seen only a few times. This chain connects TRBV29-1 to TRBJ2-1, with TRBD2 matching over 10 bases. CDR1 and CDR2 from the germline V gene are SQVTM and ANQGSEA. There are 13 residues in the CDR3. Trimming took 3 bases from V and 9 from J; bases not matched to a gene: 5. DNA of the CDR3: TGCAGCGTTGAGTCTAGCGGGAGAGGTGAGCAGTTCTTC. Its translation: CSVESSGRGEQFF.

This clone was observed many times. The chain couples TRBV28 to TRBJ2-1; D remains unclear. Per germline, CDR1 MDHEN and CDR2 SYDVKM. The V gene lost 1 base and the J gene lost 15 bases, with 4 bases spanning the gap. The CDR3 is 9 amino acids. CDR3 sequence (DNA): TGTGCCAGCAGTTTATCGCTGTTCTTC. Translating gives CASSLSLFF.

The rearrangement joins TRBV7-6 to TRBJ1-5; no firm D call. Trimming removed 1 base at V and 3 bases at J, with 7 bases between. The CDR3 totals 14 residues. Looked up from germline, CDR1 is SGHVS and CDR2 is FNYEAQ. In DNA, the CDR3 is TGTGCCAGCAGCTTAGGAGGTTTCAATCAGCCCCAGCATTTT. This codes for CASSLGGFNQPQHF.

To note about this clone: A read error may explain this, as a much larger clone is one base away. The genes are TRBV5-1 and TRBJ1-1; the match to TRBD1 covers 9 bases. After removal of 0 bases from V and 5 bases from J, the junction contained 11 bases not matched to a gene. This CDR3 region has 17 residues. Germline CDR1 SGHRS, CDR2 YFSETQ. CDR3 in amino acids: CASSLVKPGQGRTEAFF. CDR3 DNA: TGCGCCAGCAGCTTGGTTAAGCCGGGACAGGGACGGACTGAAGCTTTCTTT.

This chain connects TRBV27 to TRBJ1-2; D not certain. Trimming took 5 bases from V and 6 from J, leaving 13 bases between them. The CDR3 extends over 13 amino acids. CDR1 MNHEY and CDR2 SMNVEV come from the germline V gene (reference sequence). The CDR3 region is CASSPRGYDGYTF. Written as DNA, the CDR3 is TGTGCCAGCAGTCCTCGAGGATACGATGGCTACACCTTC.

There are a few counts of this clone. V and J are TRBV29-1 and TRBJ2-1, with D tentatively TRBD1 (5 bases). CDR1 is SQVTM, CDR2 ANQGSEA, per germline. The CDR3 covers 15 residues. Trimming removed 0 bases at V and 0 bases at J, with 9 bases between. The CDR3 coding sequence is TGCAGCGTTGAAGAAGGGGTGGGCTCCTACAATGAGCAGTTCTTC. Translating it yields CSVEEGVGSYNEQFF.

This clone came up a few times. This chain links TRBV4-3 with TRBJ2-7; 9 bases agree with TRBD2. Trimming at V came to 0 bases and at J to 4 bases, leaving 10 bases not matched to a gene. The V gene's germline CDR1 is LGHNA and CDR2 YSLEER. The CDR3 runs 17 residues. The CDR3 protein is CASSQENEREEKYEQYF. CDR3 sequence (DNA): TGCGCCAGCAGCCAAGAAAACGAGCGGGAGGAGAAATACGAGCAGTACTTC.

The chain uses TRBV5-1 and TRBJ2-7; 7 nucleotides line up with TRBD2. Germline CDR1 and CDR2: SGHRS and YFSETQ. The ends lost 3 bases at V and 2 bases at J; junction bases unmatched: 2. The CDR3 contains 13 residues. Here the CDR3 reads CASSSSGTYEQYF. The DNA for the CDR3 is TGCGCCAGCAGCTCGAGCGGGACCTACGAGCAGTACTTC. The full variable domain, with the rest looked up from reference TRBV5-1 and TRBJ2-7, is KAGVTQTPRYLIKTRGQQVTLSCSPISGHRSVSWYQQTPGQGLQFLFEYFSETQRNKGNFPGRFSGRQFSNSRSEMNVSTLELGDSALYLCASSSSGTYEQYFGPGTRLTVT.

The chain uses TRBV7-9 and TRBJ1-1, with no clear D. V lost 5 bases and J lost 4, with 5 bases in between. Germline CDR1 is SEHNR and CDR2 is FQNEAQ (reference sequence). The CDR3 runs 11 residues. CDR3 loop: CASSLSTEAFF. The CDR3 DNA reads as TGTGCCAGCAGCCTAAGCACTGAAGCTTTCTTT. Drawing the rest from reference TRBV7-9 and TRBJ1-1, the complete variable domain is DTGVSQNPRHKITKRGQNVTFRCDPISEHNRLYWYRQTLGQGPEFLTYFQNEAQLEKSRLLSDRFSAERPKGSFSTLEIQRTEQGDSAMYLCASSLSTEAFFGQGTRLTVV.

This rearrangement joins TRBV7-9 to TRBJ2-2, with 7 bases matching TRBD2. J gave up 1 base and V 2 bases, and 13 bases lay outside the gene matches. From germline, CDR1 is SEHNR and CDR2 FQNEAQ (reference sequence). This CDR3 spans 19 amino acids. The CDR3 nucleotides are TGTGCCAGCAGCTTATCGGGTCATTTCGGGAGGCAGAACACCGGGGAGCTGTTTTTT. It encodes CASSLSGHFGRQNTGELFF.

A single count supports this clone. The V and J genes are TRBV5-1 and TRBJ1-2; D not resolved. V was pared by 1 base and J by 0 bases, with 7 bases between. This CDR3 region has 14 residues. Germline V gene sequence: CDR1 SGHRS, CDR2 YFSETQ. The CDR3 nucleotides read TGCGCCAGCAGCTTGAGAGGGTCTAACTATGGCTACACCTTC. This sequence encodes CASSLRGSNYGYTF. The full variable domain, its missing parts supplied by reference TRBV5-1 and TRBJ1-2, is KAGVTQTPRYLIKTRGQQVTLSCSPISGHRSVSWYQQTPGQGLQFLFEYFSETQRNKGNFPGRFSGRQFSNSRSEMNVSTLELGDSALYLCASSLRGSNYGYTFGSGTRLTVV.

This clone has ten or more counts. V is TRBV6-5 and J is TRBJ1-4, with D possibly matching TRBD1 (5 bases). V was clipped by 5 bases and J by 5 bases, with 9 bases between them. Germline V gene data show CDR1 as MNHEY and CDR2 as SVGAGI. There are 13 residues in the CDR3. The CDR3 protein is CASSEGVNEKLFF. CDR3 DNA: TGTGCCAGCAGTGAAGGGGTGAATGAAAAACTGTTTTTT.

This sequence joins TRBV13 and TRBJ2-5; unclear D gene. Trimming left V 4 bases short and J 0 bases short, with 3 bases between. This CDR3 contains 12 residues. Looked up from germline, CDR1 is PRHDT and CDR2 is FYEKMQ (reference sequence). This CDR3 reads CASSSYQETQYF. The CDR3 nucleotides read TGTGCCAGCAGCTCCTACCAAGAGACCCAGTACTTC.

The chain employs TRBV29-1 and TRBJ2-7; D is perhaps TRBD1 or TRBD2 (6 bases each). CDR1 and CDR2 from the germline V gene are SQVTM and ANQGSEA. The CDR3 has 14 residues. V was shortened by 4 bases and J by 2 bases, with 15 bases between the two germline ends. CDR3 DNA: TGCAGCGTTGTCGCGGGACAAAGGACCTACGAGCAGTACTTC. Translating gives CSVVAGQRTYEQYF.

This sequence joins TRBV9 and TRBJ2-1, with a weak D call TRBD1 (6 bases). Trimming stripped 4 bases from V and 2 bases from J, with 16 bases between. The V gene's germline CDR1 is SGDLS and CDR2 YYNGEE. The CDR3 consists of 16 residues. The CDR3 DNA reads TGTGCCAGCAGCAACAGAAGGGACAATCCCTACAATGAGCAGTTCTTC. Its protein is CASSNRRDNPYNEQFF. Complete variable domain (other parts from reference TRBV9 and TRBJ2-1): DSGVTQTPKHLITATGQRVTLRCSPRSGDLSVYWYQQSLDQGLQFLIQYYNGEERAKGNILERFSAQQFPDLHSELNLSSLELGDSALYFCASSNRRDNPYNEQFFGPGTRLTVL.

The V and J genes are TRBV13 and TRBJ2-7; 7 nucleotides line up with TRBD1. Germline V gene sequence: CDR1 PRHDT, CDR2 FYEKMQ (reference sequence). V lost 5 bases and J lost 2; bases outside the gene matches: 6. This CDR3 region has 14 residues. The CDR3, as DNA: TGTGCCAGCAGCACTCCGGGACAGACCTACGAGCAGTACTTC. It translates to CASSTPGQTYEQYF.

The rearrangement joins TRBV13 to TRBJ1-2; unclear D gene. V was clipped by 4 bases and J by 4 bases, with 7 bases between them. CDR1 is PRHDT, CDR2 FYEKMQ, per germline (reference sequence). This CDR3 has 12 residues. CDR3 nucleotides: TGTGCCAGCAGCTCACTCCTCTATGGCTACACCTTC. Its translation: CASSSLLYGYTF. The variable domain in full, completed from reference TRBV13 and TRBJ1-2, reads AAGVIQSPRHLIKEKRETATLKCYPIPRHDTVYWYQQGPGQDPQFLISFYEKMQSDKGSIPDRFSAQQFSDYHSELNMSSLELGDSALYFCASSSLLYGYTFGSGTRLTVV.

This clone was picked up many times. The chain has TRBV28 and TRBJ2-1; a possible D gene is TRBD2 (5 bases). V lost 4 bases and J lost 8, with 12 bases in between. CDR1 and CDR2 (germline): MDHEN, SYDVKM. CDR3 length: 13 residues. The DNA of the CDR3 is TGTGCCAGCAGTTCGGGGTCTAACTATGAGCAGTTCTTC. Translated, it gives CASSSGSNYEQFF. Complete variable domain (other parts from reference TRBV28 and TRBJ2-1): DVKVTQSSRYLVKRTGEKVFLECVQDMDHENMFWYRQDPGLGLRLIYFSYDVKMKEKGDIPEGYSVSREKKERFSLILESASTNQTSMYLCASSSGSNYEQFFGPGTRLTVL.

This clone has more than one count but fewer than ten. The chain joins TRBV29-1 to TRBJ2-7; 7 bases agree with TRBD1. This CDR3 is built from 12 residues. With V trimmed by 7 bases and J by 2 bases, 5 bases remained unmatched. Germline V gene data show CDR1 as SQVTM and CDR2 as ANQGSEA. The CDR3 here is CSAGQAAYEQYF. CDR3 nucleotides: TGCAGCGCCGGACAGGCCGCCTACGAGCAGTACTTC.

V and J are TRBV27 and TRBJ2-1; TRBD1 might be the D (6 bases). Germline CDR1 MNHEY, CDR2 SMNVEV (reference sequence). V lost 4 bases and J lost 7, with 14 bases in between. The CDR3 has 14 amino acids. CDR3 DNA: TGTGCCAGCAGTTCTCTGAGGGGGTTGAATGAGCAGTTCTTC. Its protein is CASSSLRGLNEQFF.

The V call is TRBV6-1, the J call TRBJ1-2; D gene unclear. Trimming removed 7 bases at V and 0 bases at J, with 9 bases between. Germline lookup yields CDR1 MNHNS and CDR2 SASEGT. The CDR3 runs 13 residues. The CDR3 loop reads CASTSDPNYGYTF. In DNA form, the CDR3 reads TGTGCCAGCACCAGCGATCCTAACTATGGCTACACCTTC.

This clone came up a few times. The J gene is TRBJ1-5, the V gene TRBV7-8, with a weak D call TRBD1 (6 bases). The ends were cut back, 4 bases at V and 7 bases at J, with 17 bases in the middle. The CDR3 has 15 amino acids. CDR1 and CDR2 (germline): SGHVS, FQNEAQ. The chain's CDR3 is CASSSLDRTDQPQHF. The CDR3 bases are TGTGCCAGCAGCTCCCTAGACAGGACGGACCAGCCCCAGCATTTT.

As regards this clone: Other DNA variants within this sample encode the same CDR3. The V call is TRBV29-1, the J call TRBJ2-1; 11 bases are shared with TRBD2. V was clipped by 6 bases and J by 3 bases; unmatched bases: 4. The CDR3 length is 14 residues. The V gene's germline CDR1 is SQVTM and CDR2 ANQGSEA. Written as DNA, the CDR3 is TGCAGCGTCGCAGGACTAGCGGGCTACAATGAGCAGTTCTTC. This codes for CSVAGLAGYNEQFF.

This chain links TRBV27 with TRBJ2-7; unclear D gene. CDR1 and CDR2 from the germline V gene are MNHEY and SMNVEV (reference sequence). Trimming took 4 bases from V and 5 from J, leaving 6 bases between them. The CDR3 is 11 amino acids. In DNA, the CDR3 is TGTGCCAGCAGTTCCGGCCACGAGCAGTACTTC. Translated: CASSSGHEQYF.

This clone was observed at least ten times. The CDR3 here is CASSFESYNEQFF. The CDR3 DNA is TGCGCCAGCAGCTTCGAAAGCTACAATGAGCAGTTCTTC. The chain is built from TRBV5-1 and TRBJ2-1, with no clear D. Per the germline V gene, CDR1 is SGHRS and CDR2 is YFSETQ. There are 13 residues in the CDR3. Deletions cut 2 bases from V and 3 bases from J, with 6 bases between.

This clone was counted ten times or more. This rearrangement joins TRBV7-2 to TRBJ2-5; TRBD2 is a possible D gene (5 bases). CDR1 SGHTA and CDR2 FQGNSA come from the germline V gene. This CDR3 is built from 13 residues. V dropped 6 bases and J dropped 2 bases, with 10 bases sitting between them. The CDR3 is CASRLDLQETQYF. In DNA, the CDR3 is TGTGCCAGCAGGCTGGACTTACAAGAGACCCAGTACTTC.